What follows are 18 T cell receptor beta chains derived from one specimen sequenced in a study of cytomegalovirus exposure and HLA in healthy donors (TCRdb year 2017). The library was generated by the immunoSEQ multiplex PCR assay. For the multiplex PCR, a mixture combining 60 forward primers for TCR Vbeta segments and 13 reverse primers for TCR Jbeta segments was used. TCRdb's version of the immuneACCESS table is confined to in-frame rearrangements and falls short of the full clone set. An unresolved V gene accounts for under half of the shortfall where checked; the remainder is of unknown origin. This sample gives about 98,000 clones in total; about 81% of them show up just once. Of the sample, roughly 1.4% is held by the ten largest clones. Sequencing input: PBMCs. The receptors originated from a man between 35 and 55 years old in good health and CMV-seronegative.

The V and J genes are TRBV5-1 and TRBJ2-6; D is possibly TRBD1 (5 bases). Trimming left V 4 bases short and J 2 bases short, with 7 bases between. This CDR3 is built from 14 residues. Germline assignment: CDR1 SGHRS and CDR2 YFSETQ. CDR3 region: CASSQGAGANVLTF. CDR3 sequence (DNA): TGCGCCAGCAGCCAGGGTGCTGGGGCCAACGTCCTGACTTTC.

This rearrangement joins TRBV14 to TRBJ2-1, with D possibly matching TRBD1 (5 bases). V dropped 2 bases and J dropped 2 bases, with 7 bases sitting between them. There are 14 residues in the CDR3. The germline CDR1 and CDR2 sequences are SGHDN and FVKESK. The CDR3 region has the DNA TGTGCCAGCAGCCAAATGGGGCCCTACAATGAGCAGTTCTTC. It is translated as CASSQMGPYNEQFF.

The chain uses TRBV18 and TRBJ2-7; D might be TRBD1 (6 bases). Germline CDR1 is KGHSH and CDR2 is LQKENI. The length of the CDR3 is 14 residues. Between the trimmed V and J ends, which lost 2 bases and 5 bases, there was a span of 13 bases. Written as DNA, the CDR3 is TGTGCCAGCTCACCATCCACAGGGTATCACGAGCAGTACTTC. Translation: CASSPSTGYHEQYF.

This clone was found a few times. This sequence joins TRBV7-8 and TRBJ1-3; D call uncertain. The length of the CDR3 is 17 residues. Deletions cut 0 bases from V and 1 base from J, with 13 bases between. The germline CDR1 and CDR2 sequences are SGHVS and FQNEAQ. CDR3 loop: CASSLALRGGSGNTIYF. The CDR3 DNA reads TGTGCCAGCAGCTTAGCGTTACGGGGAGGGTCTGGAAACACCATATATTTT.

The genes are TRBV7-8 and TRBJ2-6, with a tentative D call TRBD2 (5 bases). Trimming left V 5 bases short and J 0 bases short, with 11 bases between. CDR1 and CDR2 (germline): SGHVS, FQNEAQ. The CDR3 has 16 amino acids. CDR3 in DNA: TGTGCCAGCAGCCCCTGGACTGCCTCTGGGGCCAACGTCCTGACTTTC. Amino acid sequence: CASSPWTASGANVLTF.

This clone has just one count. V gene TRBV1 combines with J gene TRBJ2-3; no check of the table's D call, TRBD2, against the DNA was made. TRBV1 is designated a pseudogene. The CDR3 is 20 residues long. The CDR3 protein is CTSSQESSGGGDGCADTQYF. CDR3 in DNA: TGCACCAGCAGCCAAGAGAGTAGCGGGGGGGGTGATGGTTGCGCAGATACGCAGTATTTT.

The chain links TRBV5-1 to TRBJ1-2; the D gene is possibly TRBD1 (5 bases). V lost 4 bases, J lost 4 bases, and 11 bases lay in between. Germline V lookup: CDR1 SGHRS, CDR2 YFSETQ. CDR3 size: 13 residues. CDR3 nucleotide sequence: TGCGCCAGCAGCAAGGACACCACCTATGGCTACACCTTC. Translated, it gives CASSKDTTYGYTF.

This clone occurred a few times. The rearrangement joins TRBV18 to TRBJ1-2; D perhaps matches TRBD1 (6 bases). The germline V gene has CDR1 KGHSH and CDR2 LQKENI. The CDR3 is 14 residues long. V dropped 5 bases and J dropped 3 bases, with 13 bases sitting between them. This CDR3 reads CASSGQKGDYGYTF. Written as DNA, the CDR3 is TGTGCCAGCTCAGGACAGAAGGGGGACTATGGCTACACCTTC.

In DNA form, the CDR3 reads TGTGCCAGCAGCCCCGCCCCCTGGACAGGAGTTCGAGAGCAGTACTTC. Translation: CASSPAPWTGVREQYF. J is TRBJ2-5 and V is TRBV5-6; 7 bases fit TRBD1. There are 16 residues in the CDR3. The V gene end was trimmed by 4 bases and the J gene end by 11 bases; junction bases not matched to a gene: 20. CDR1 and CDR2 (germline): SGHDT, YYEEEE.

This chain links TRBV7-9 with TRBJ2-1; 9 bases match TRBD1. Germline V gene lookup returns CDR1 SEHNR and CDR2 FQNEAQ (reference sequence). The CDR3 sequence is 16 residues long. V gave up 5 bases and J gave up 2 bases; unmatched junction bases: 7. The CDR3 nucleotides read TGTGCCAGCAGCAACCCGACAGGGGGACCCTACAATGAGCAGTTCTTC. Translation: CASSNPTGGPYNEQFF.

The DNA for the CDR3 is TGTGCCAGCAGTGAAGGCGGGGAGACAGATACGCAGTATTTT. Translated: CASSEGGETDTQYF. This sequence joins TRBV6-1 and TRBJ2-3; D might be TRBD2 (6 bases). The CDR3 loop spans 14 amino acids. The germline V gene has CDR1 MNHNS and CDR2 SASEGT. V lost 1 base and J 3 bases, leaving 8 bases between the germline ends.

This chain uses TRBV5-4 with TRBJ2-7, with TRBD1 matching over 9 bases. The CDR3 has 16 amino acids. Germline-derived CDR1 and CDR2 are SGHNT and YYREEE (reference sequence). The ends lost 4 bases at V and 5 bases at J; junction bases unmatched: 13. CDR3 region: CASSLGQGRTSNEQYF. The CDR3 DNA is TGTGCCAGCAGCCTGGGACAGGGTAGGACAAGTAACGAGCAGTACTTC.

This chain connects TRBV11-2 to TRBJ2-1, with TRBD2 as a possible D gene (7 bases). V lost 1 base and J 6 bases, leaving 13 bases between the germline ends. The CDR3 is made up of 15 amino acids. Germline V CDR1 and CDR2: SGHAT, FQNNGV. CDR3 residues: CASSLVGGPGNEQFF. The CDR3 region has the DNA TGTGCCAGCAGCTTAGTCGGGGGGCCGGGCAATGAGCAGTTCTTC.

CDR3 DNA: TGTGCCAGTAGTATACGGGCAGGGGGCTATTACGAGCAGTACTTC. Its translation: CASSIRAGGYYEQYF. V is TRBV19 and J is TRBJ2-7, with 8 bases aligning to TRBD1. The V and J ends lost 2 bases and 4 bases, in that order; junction bases with no gene match: 7. Germline V gives CDR1 LNHDA, CDR2 SQIVND (reference sequence). The CDR3 contains 15 residues.

The chain recombines TRBV5-8 with TRBJ1-1; unclear D gene. Germline V gene data show CDR1 as SGHTS and CDR2 as YDEGEE. Trimming pared 0 bases from V and 7 bases from J, leaving 7 bases between. CDR3 length: 12 amino acids. The chain's CDR3 is CASSLVRYEAFF. In DNA form, the CDR3 reads TGTGCCAGCAGCTTGGTACGGTATGAAGCTTTCTTT.

This chain links TRBV2 with TRBJ2-7, with D hard to call. The CDR3 has 11 residues. V was pared by 5 bases and J by 4 bases, with 6 bases between. The germline gives CDR1 SNHLY, CDR2 FYNNEI. DNA of the CDR3: TGTGCCAGCAGTCCACTATACGAGCAGTACTTC. Translating gives CASSPLYEQYF.

In its sample, this clone was seen a few times. This chain uses TRBV4-3 with TRBJ2-6, with TRBD2 matching over 9 bases. CDR3 length: 17 amino acids. V was clipped by 1 base and J by 4 bases; unmatched bases: 5. Germline-derived CDR1 and CDR2 are LGHNA and YSLEER. Here the CDR3 reads CASSQAAGGNGANVLTF. The CDR3 coding sequence is TGCGCCAGCAGCCAAGCTGCGGGGGGGAACGGGGCCAACGTCCTGACTTTC.

The CDR3 DNA reads TGTGCCACCATTTTACAGGGTGGGAATTCACCCCTCCACTTT. Translated: CATILQGGNSPLHF. This chain connects TRBV6-1 to TRBJ1-6; the D gene is possibly TRBD1 (6 bases). The CDR3 extends over 14 amino acids. The germline CDR1 and CDR2 sequences are MNHNS and SASEGT. V was cut by 10 bases and J by 7 bases, with 17 bases left in between.